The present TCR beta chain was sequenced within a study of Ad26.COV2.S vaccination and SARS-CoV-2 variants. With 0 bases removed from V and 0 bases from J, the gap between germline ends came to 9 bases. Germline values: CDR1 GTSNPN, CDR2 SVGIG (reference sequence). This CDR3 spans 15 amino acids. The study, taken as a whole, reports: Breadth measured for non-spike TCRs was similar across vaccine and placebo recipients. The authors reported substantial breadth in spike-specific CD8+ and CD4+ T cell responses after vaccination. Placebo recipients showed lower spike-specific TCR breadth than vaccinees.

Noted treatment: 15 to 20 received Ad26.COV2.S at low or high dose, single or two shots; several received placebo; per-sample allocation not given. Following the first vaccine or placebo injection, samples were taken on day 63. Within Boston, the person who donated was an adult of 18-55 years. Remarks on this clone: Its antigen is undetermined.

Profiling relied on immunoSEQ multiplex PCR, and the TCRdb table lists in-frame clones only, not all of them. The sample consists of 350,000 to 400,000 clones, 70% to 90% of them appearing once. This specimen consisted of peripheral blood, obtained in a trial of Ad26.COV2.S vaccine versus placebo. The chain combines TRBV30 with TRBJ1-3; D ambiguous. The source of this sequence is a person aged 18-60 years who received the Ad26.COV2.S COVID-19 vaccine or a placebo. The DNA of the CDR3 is TGTGCCTGGAGTGTGGTGAGAAGCTCTGGAAACACCATATATTTT. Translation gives CAWSVVRSSGNTIYF.